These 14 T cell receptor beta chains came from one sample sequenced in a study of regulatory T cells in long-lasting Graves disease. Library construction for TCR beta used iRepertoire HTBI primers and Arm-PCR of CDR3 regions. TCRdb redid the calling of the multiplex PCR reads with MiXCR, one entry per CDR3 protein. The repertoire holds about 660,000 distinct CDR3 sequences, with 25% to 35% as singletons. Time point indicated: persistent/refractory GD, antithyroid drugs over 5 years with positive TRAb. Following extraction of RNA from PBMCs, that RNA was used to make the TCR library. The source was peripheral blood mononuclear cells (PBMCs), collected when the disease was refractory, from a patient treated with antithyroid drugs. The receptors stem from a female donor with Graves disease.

The CDR3 DNA reads as TGTGCCAGCAGCCAAGTTGGGACAGGGGGCACTGAAGCTTTCTTT. Protein sequence: CASSQVGTGGTEAFF. The chain employs TRBV3-1 and TRBJ1-1; TRBD1 matches at 11 bases. Germline V gene lookup returns CDR1 LGHDT and CDR2 YNNKEL (reference sequence). This CDR3 region has 15 residues. Germline trimming cut 1 base from V and 4 bases from J; bases unmatched to any gene: 2.

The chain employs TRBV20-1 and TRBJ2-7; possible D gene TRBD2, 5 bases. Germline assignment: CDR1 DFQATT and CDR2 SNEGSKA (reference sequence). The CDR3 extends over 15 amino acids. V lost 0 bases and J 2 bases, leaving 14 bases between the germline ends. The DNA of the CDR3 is TGCAGTGCTAGAGAACCGGGAACGGCTACCTACGAGCAGTACTTC. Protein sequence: CSAREPGTATYEQYF.

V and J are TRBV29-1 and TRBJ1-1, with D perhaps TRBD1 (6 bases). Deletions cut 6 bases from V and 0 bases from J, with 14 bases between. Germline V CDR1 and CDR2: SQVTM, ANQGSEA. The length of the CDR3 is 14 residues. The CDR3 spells CSVGGRGMNTEAFF. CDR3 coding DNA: TGCAGCGTGGGGGGCAGGGGCATGAACACTGAAGCTTTCTTT.

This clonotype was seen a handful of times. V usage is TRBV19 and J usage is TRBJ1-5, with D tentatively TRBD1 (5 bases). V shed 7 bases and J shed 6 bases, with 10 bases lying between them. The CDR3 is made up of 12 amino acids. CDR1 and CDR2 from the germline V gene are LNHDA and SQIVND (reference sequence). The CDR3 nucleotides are TGTGCCAGTAAGACGGGACCTCAGCCCCAGCATTTT. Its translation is CASKTGPQPQHF.

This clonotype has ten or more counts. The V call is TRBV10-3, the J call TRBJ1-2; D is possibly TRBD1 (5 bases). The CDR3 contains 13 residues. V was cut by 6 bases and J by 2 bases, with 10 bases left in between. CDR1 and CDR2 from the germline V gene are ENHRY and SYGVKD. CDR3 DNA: TGTGCCATCAGAGCAGGGCTCAACTATGGCTACACCTTC. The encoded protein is CAIRAGLNYGYTF.

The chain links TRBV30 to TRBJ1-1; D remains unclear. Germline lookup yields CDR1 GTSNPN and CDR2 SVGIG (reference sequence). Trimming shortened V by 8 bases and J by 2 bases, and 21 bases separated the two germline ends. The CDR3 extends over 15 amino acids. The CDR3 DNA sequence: TGTGCCGGACTAGGACCCTATCTCGAAAACACTGAAGCTTTCTTT. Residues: CAGLGPYLENTEAFF.

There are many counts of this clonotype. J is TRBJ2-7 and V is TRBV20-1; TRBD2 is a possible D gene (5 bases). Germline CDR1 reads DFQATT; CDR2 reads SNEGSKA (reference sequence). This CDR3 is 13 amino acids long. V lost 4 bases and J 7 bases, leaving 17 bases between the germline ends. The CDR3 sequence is CSATFSHGGEQYF. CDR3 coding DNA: TGCAGTGCTACCTTTTCCCATGGCGGGGAGCAGTACTTC.

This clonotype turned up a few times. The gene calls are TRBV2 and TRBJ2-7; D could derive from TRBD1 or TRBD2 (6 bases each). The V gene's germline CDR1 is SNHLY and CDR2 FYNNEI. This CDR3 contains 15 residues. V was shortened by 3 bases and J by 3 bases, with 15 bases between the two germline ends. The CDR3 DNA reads TGTGCCAGCAGTGATTTGGCAGGGGAGGTCTACGAGCAGTACTTC. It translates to CASSDLAGEVYEQYF.

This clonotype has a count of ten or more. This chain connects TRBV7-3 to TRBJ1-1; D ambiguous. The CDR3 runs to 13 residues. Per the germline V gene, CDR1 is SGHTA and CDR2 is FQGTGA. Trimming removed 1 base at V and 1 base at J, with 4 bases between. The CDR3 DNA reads TGTGCCAGCAGCTTAATGAGGAACACTGAAGCTTTCTTT. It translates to CASSLMRNTEAFF.

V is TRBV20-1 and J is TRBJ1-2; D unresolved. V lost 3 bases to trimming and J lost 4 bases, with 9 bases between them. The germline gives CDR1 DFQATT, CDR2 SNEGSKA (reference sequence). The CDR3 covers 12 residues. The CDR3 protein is CSASRQTYGYTF. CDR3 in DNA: TGCAGTGCTAGTAGGCAGACCTATGGCTACACCTTC.

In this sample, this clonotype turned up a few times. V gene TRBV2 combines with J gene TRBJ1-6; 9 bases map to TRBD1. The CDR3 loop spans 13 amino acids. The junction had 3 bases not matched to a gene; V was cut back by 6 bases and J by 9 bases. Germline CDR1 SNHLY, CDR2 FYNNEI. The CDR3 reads CASRGQGSSPLHF. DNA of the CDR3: TGTGCCAGCAGGGGACAGGGTAGTTCACCCCTCCACTTT. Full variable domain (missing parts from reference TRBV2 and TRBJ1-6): EPEVTQTPSHQVTQMGQEVILRCVPISNHLYFYWYRQILGQKVEFLVSFYNNEISEKSEIFDDQFSVERPDGSNFTLKIRSTKLEDSAMYFCASRGQGSSPLHFGNGTRLTVT.

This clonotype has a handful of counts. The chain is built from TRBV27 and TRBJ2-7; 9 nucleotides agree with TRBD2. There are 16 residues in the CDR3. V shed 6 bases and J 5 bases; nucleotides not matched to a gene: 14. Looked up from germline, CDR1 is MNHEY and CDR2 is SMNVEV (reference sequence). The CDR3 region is CASSRTSAPDPHEQYF. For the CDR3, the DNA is TGTGCCAGCAGCCGGACTAGCGCACCCGACCCCCACGAGCAGTACTTC.

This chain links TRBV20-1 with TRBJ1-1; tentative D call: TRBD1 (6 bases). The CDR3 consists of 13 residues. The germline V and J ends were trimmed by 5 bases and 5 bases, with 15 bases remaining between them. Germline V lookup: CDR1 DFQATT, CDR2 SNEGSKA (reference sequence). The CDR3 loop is CSAPDRSGTEAFF. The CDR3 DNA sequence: TGCAGTGCTCCCGACAGGTCTGGGACTGAAGCTTTCTTT.

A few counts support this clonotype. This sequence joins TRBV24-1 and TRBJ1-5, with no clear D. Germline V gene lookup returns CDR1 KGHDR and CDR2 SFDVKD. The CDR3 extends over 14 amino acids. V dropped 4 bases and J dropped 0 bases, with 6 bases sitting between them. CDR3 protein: CATSENISNQPQHF. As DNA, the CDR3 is TGTGCCACCAGTGAAAACATTAGCAATCAGCCCCAGCATTTT.